Sequencing of this T cell receptor (beta chain) was carried out in a study of cytomegalovirus exposure and HLA in healthy donors (dated by TCRdb to about 2017). Some background on the complete study: An earlier analysis of approximately 640 of the donors reported more than 250 Gb of sequence data and some 100 million unique TCR beta sequences from some 180 million T cells. Rather than using new phenotypic data, the later analysis identified candidate immune exposures from TCR beta sequences and from how often those sequences occurred across donors. To study patterns of TCR occurrence, a later analysis re-analyzed previously published TCR beta repertoires from 550 to 800 donors and added high-resolution HLA genotyping. The study used immunosequencing to profile the T cell repertoires of about 670 subjects and linked those repertoires to cytomegalovirus serostatus. HLA typing included class I and class II loci at four-digit resolution. An earlier analysis of several hundred of the donors applied high-throughput TCR beta sequencing to assess whether each TCR beta V gene segment acted as functional or pseudogenic. Genome-wide SNP genotypes for about 55% of the roughly 670 donors were used in a later genetic analysis, which treated that subset as a discovery cohort. To predict cytomegalovirus infection status, the study combined high-throughput TCR immunosequencing, statistical association of individual TCRs with disease status, and machine learning. Typing coverage differed by locus: A, B, C, DRB1 and DQB1 were typed in roughly 620-630 donors, DQA1 in approximately 520, DPA1 in 600 to 610, and DPB1 in 472. Five DR-DQ haplotypes were treated as single units for association and clustering because of strong linkage in the cohort. An early release covering roughly 600 HLA-typed donors comprised around 300 gigabases of sequencing data and approximately 85 million unique TCR sequences. Of the roughly 400 genotyped donors, approximately 80% were placed in the genetic ancestry cluster associated with self-reported Caucasian donors. Across 398 genotyped donors of the cohort, an average of about 240,000 unique TCR beta nucleotide sequences per donor were sequenced, and roughly 18% of those sequences were non-productive. Alongside the repertoire data, information on donor age, sex, ethnicity and CMV serostatus was compiled. In addition to the first cohort of approximately 650 subjects, a separate validation cohort of around 110 different subjects was used. All discovery cohort repertoires had been generated using a single sequencing platform. The study aimed to test whether cataloging public T cell receptors could reveal signatures of past pathogen exposure. Study-wide findings and limitations: Over 15 rarely observed V segments, including chromosome 9 orphons, were excluded from the earlier analysis of about 600 of the donors because counts were too low. When HLA alleles, especially DR and DQ, strongly co-occurred, TCR associations were difficult to assign to individual alleles. Sequencing depth was assumed to be roughly uniform across donors in the presence/absence analyses, though that assumption may not hold. In a later analysis, most CMV-associated TCR beta chains were found to appear HLA-restricted, with HLA associations seemingly driven largely by CMV exposure. In both the original and validation cohorts, the classifier was reported to diagnose cytomegalovirus status with high specificity and sensitivity. In an earlier analysis of around 600 of the donors, most TCR beta V segments appeared in productive rearrangements about 87% or about 30% of the time, broadly matching IMGT annotations. The only immune exposure information available for the cohort was CMV serostatus. A further reported finding was that TCR beta sequences accurately predicted the HLA-A and HLA-B alleles for most subjects in the first cohort. Compared with equally common non-associated chains, HLA-associated TCR beta chains in a later analysis were more clonally expanded and had lower generation probabilities. A later genetic analysis reported fewer N-insertions in productive TCRs among donors in an Asian-associated ancestry cluster than the roughly 650-donor mean. This cohort had only TCR beta chains sequenced, and the lack of alpha or paired-chain data limited which features could be detected. In the study, around 160 TCR beta chains were listed as associated with cytomegalovirus. Linkage disequilibrium might explain the correlated functional status among segregating V segments, but an unknown experimental factor could not be excluded. An association between a missense DCLRE1C variant and V-gene and J-gene trimming of TCR beta chains was found in a later genetic analysis and replicated in an independent cohort. Because HLA typing was missing for some donors at each locus, association tests included only the typed subset. The authors suggested that the approach could potentially be extended to other disease states and immunological phenotypes. A few of the identified cytomegalovirus-associated TCR beta chains were confirmed in vitro to be specific for cytomegalovirus antigens. A later analysis reported that several top co-occurrence clusters appeared linked to parvovirus B19, influenza, CMV and Epstein-Barr virus. Most TCR sequences were seen in very few donors, while some public TCRs were found in many individuals. In a later analysis, TCR association rates were found to vary across HLA loci, with the most associated TCRs seen for DRB1 alleles and the fewest for HLA-C alleles. A cluster of highly shared sequence variants was judged likely to be a technical artifact of the sequencing pipeline. A later analysis associated about 17,000 TCR beta sequences with specific HLA alleles at a false discovery rate of 0.05.

Preparation of the library involved the immunoSEQ multiplex PCR assay. A mixture of 60 forward primers for TCR Vbeta segments and 13 reverse primers for TCR Jbeta segments was used in the multiplex PCR. The CDR3 region of rearranged TCR beta genes was amplified from genomic DNA by a multiplex PCR assay. On the Illumina HiSeq System, the amplified TCR beta libraries were sequenced as 87-base-pair reads. In the source study's methods: A later analysis tallied roughly 80 million unique TCR beta chains across the 666 repertoires, and around 10 million of those chains were shared by two or more donors. Raw reads were error-corrected and collapsed into unique sequences with a nearest-neighbor algorithm that merged closely related sequences to remove PCR and sequencing errors. Alignment of CDR3 sequences to IMGT reference sequences was used to assign V, D and J gene segments. For a sequence to be retained, a match of at least six nucleotides was required to both a V gene segment and a J gene segment. A rearrangement was called productive if the CDR3 had no stop codons and remained in frame with V and J, and every other rearrangement was called non-productive. Following IMGT convention, CDR3 was defined as the stretch from the second conserved V-encoded cysteine up to the conserved J-encoded phenylalanine. The earlier analysis of about 590 of the donors excluded sequences that lacked an unambiguous match to a single V gene segment. An earlier analysis of several hundred of the donors called V segments functional above 56.7% productive rearrangements and segregating when the between-donor standard deviation exceeded 5%. A statistical classification framework was built for diagnosing cytomegalovirus status from the catalog of TCR beta chain sequences. In a later analysis, TCR nucleotide sequences were compared against IMGT/GENE-DB human TR gene sequences so that V and J genes could be assigned. The TCRdist pipeline was used in a later analysis to assign CDR3 sequences and most-parsimonious VDJ recombination scenarios. In a later analysis, every TCR beta chain was defined by the combination of its CDR3 amino acid sequence and its V-gene family, and reads without a unique V-gene family were dropped. To address suspected cross-contamination and a sequencing artifact, a later analysis removed roughly 580 highly shared, low-generation-probability nucleotide sequences. In a later analysis, a clonal expansion index for each public chain was calculated from normalized within-repertoire ranks of inferred template counts. In a later analysis, generation probabilities were computed using a VDJ recombination model fitted to out-of-frame rearrangements, and the results were checked against IGoR. In a later analysis, TCR-TCR, TCR-HLA and TCR-CMV co-occurrence was scored with hypergeometric tests, and a repertoire-size bias correction was applied to TCR pairs. False discovery rates were estimated in a later analysis by permuting HLA or CMV assignments 20 times. In a later analysis, co-occurring TCRs were grouped using DBSCAN, and TCRdist sequence similarity was added for clustering within HLA-allele-positive subsets. Repertoires with fewer than 30,000 or more than 120,000 public chains, plus five repertoires with anomalous nucleotide sharing, were excluded from co-occurrence clustering. Entries here come from immuneACCESS through TCRdb and include only in-frame sequences with V and J called. Some clones fail to appear in such tables; in the studies checked, an unresolved V gene covers under half of the shortfall, and the cause of the remainder is unknown. V and J calls and clone size are those listed in that table; D and trimming were worked out from the DNA. Across this sample there are around 120,000 clones, with less than 65% seen only once. 9% to 10% of the sample is held by the ten biggest clonotypes.

As concerns this clone: Which antigen it targets is not known. Base qualities were left out, and no much larger clone turns up one base away.

The cohort consisted of fewer than 700 healthy bone marrow donors. At the time of sampling, every cohort member was nominally healthy, though immune exposures that went unrecorded were likely present. The donor was CMV seropositive and belonged to the group of over 250 seropositive cohort members. A peripheral blood sample was collected from each donor, and TCR beta sequencing was performed on peripheral blood mononuclear cells. Genomic DNA was extracted from the blood cell samples with the Qiagen DNeasy Blood Extraction Kit. This receptor was identified in a man aged 40-49 years in good health and CMV-seropositive. The material sequenced was PBMCs.

The CDR3 has the sequence CASSFRDRDYEQYF. The bases are TGTGCCAGCAGCTTCCGGGACAGGGATTACGAGCAGTACTTC. The V and J genes are TRBV11-1 and TRBJ2-7, with TRBD1 matching 9 junction bases. The CDR3, cysteine through phenylalanine, is 14 amino acids long. Here the CDR3 DNA is all that survives: 42 bases in frame from base 1. The germline V end is reduced by 3 bases and the J end by 4 bases; junction bases left unmatched: 4. The germline V gene (reference sequence) gives CDR1 as SGHAT and CDR2 as FQDESV.